This T cell receptor (beta chain) was found in a study of control samples from healthy donors and cancer patients (dated by TCRdb to between 2020 and 2021). CDR1 and CDR2, per the germline V gene, are SGHTS and YDEGEE. The CDR3 runs 16 residues from the cysteine to the phenylalanine. The entry retains the CDR3 DNA only, 48 bases that are in frame from base 1. Deletion took 3 bases off V and 1 base off J, with a span of 16 bases between the germline ends. Library preparation employed the immunoSEQ multiplex PCR assay. Here the immuneACCESS table is served through TCRdb, limited to in-frame sequences with V and J called. Missing clones are a known gap in these copies; in checked studies unresolved V genes cover under half, and the rest lacks a known reason. Within this sample are around 130,000 clones, with about 90% of them counted one time only. Clones ranked in the top ten supply under 40% of the sample.

Worth noting for this clone: This clone's antigen is unknown. No quality values exist for individual bases; no much larger clone is one base distant.

This TCR was recovered from a man aged 45 to 65 in good health. Sequencing was done on a sample of blood. The chain links TRBV5-8 with TRBJ1-1, and possibly TRBD1, on 6 matching bases. CDR3 reads: CASSSHSGARNTEAFF. The DNA is TGTGCCAGCAGCTCACATTCAGGGGCCAGGAACACTGAAGCTTTCTTT. The reference TRBV5-8 and TRBJ1-1 proteins fill in what lies around the CDR3, so the full variable domain reads EAGVTQSPTHLIKTRGQQATLRCSPISGHTSVYWYQQALGLGLQFLLWYDEGEERNRGNFPPRFSGRQFPNYSSELNVNALELEDSALYLCASSSHSGARNTEAFFGQGTRLTVV.